This T cell receptor (beta chain) originates from a study of control samples from healthy donors and cancer patients. The CDR3 is 15 amino acids. The V end was cut by 3 bases, the J end by 1 base, with 10 bases between. Germline V gives CDR1 SNHLY, CDR2 FYNNEI. Here immunoSEQ multiplex PCR was the method, and the copy in TCRdb shows in-frame clones only, minus some. Here the sample spans about 130,000 clones, about 95% being singletons. The origin of this receptor is a man aged 25-45 years in good health. The sequenced material came from blood. The chain links TRBV2 to TRBJ2-1, with D possibly being TRBD2 (6 bases). CDR3 nucleotides: TGTGCCAGCAGTGAGGGACTCCGTTCCTACAATGAGCAGTTCTTC. Amino acid sequence: CASSEGLRSYNEQFF.